The source of this T cell receptor (beta chain) is a study of blood T cell repertoires in COVID-19. Across the study: Nucleic acid was either cDNA or gDNA, and it came from T cells, B-cell-depleted T cells, or PBMCs.

The V end lost 6 bases, the J end lost 3 bases, and 5 bases lay between the germline ends. Germline lookup yields CDR1 SGHNT and CDR2 YENEEA. The CDR3 is 11 amino acids. Membership in each cohort depended on participant-reported clinical history. Symptom resolution, clearance, or two negative PCRs marked the recovered donors of Cohort 3. Original analysis: Nucleated cell number was recorded as an estimate derived from reference gene primer amplification. The table came from immunoSEQ multiplex PCR; TCRdb's copy has only in-frame clones and leaves some out. Clone size and V and J calls were adopted from that table, with D and trimming inferred from the DNA. This table has about 480,000 clones, around nine tenths appearing once.

This TCR came from a middle-aged woman who had recovered from COVID-19. Sequenced sample: PBMCs or T cells enriched from blood (not recorded which). The V gene is TRBV11-3, the J gene TRBJ1-1; the D gene is possibly TRBD1 (5 bases). The chain's CDR3 is CASRQDTEAFF. In nucleotides, the CDR3 is TGTGCCAGCAGACAGGACACTGAAGCTTTCTTT.